This T cell receptor beta chain originates from a study of CD8 T cells in ankylosing spondylitis. Trimming took off 3 bases at V and 1 base at J, with 9 bases between the two ends. The CDR3 consists of 14 residues. This clonotype was detected ten times or more. 5'-RACE, quantitative and with molecular barcodes, yielded the TCR beta libraries. TCRdb re-derived calls from the 5' RACE reads in MiXCR, one entry per CDR3 protein. The sample lists about 31,000 distinct CDR3 sequences; around 6.7% were seen once. The genes are TRBV12-3 or TRBV12-4 and TRBJ1-1; a weak D match, TRBD1 (5 bases). The TCR comes from a male donor with ankylosing spondylitis or in good health (not recorded which). Sequenced sample: blood, either unsorted or a sorted T cell fraction (not recorded which). The CDR3 here is CASSFGGGNTEAFF. The CDR3 bases are TGTGCCAGCAGTTTTGGGGGGGGGAACACTGAAGCTTTCTTT.